The TCR beta chain described here comes from a study of regulatory T cells in long-lasting Graves disease. Turning to the study itself: Newly diagnosed Graves' patients took antithyroid drugs under 3 months. Findings and limits, study-wide: Repertoires from persistent disease leaned toward TRBV28, TRBJ1-2 and TRBJ2-5.

J lost 1 base, V lost 4 bases, and 3 bases had no gene match. Germline V gene data show CDR1 as ENHRY and CDR2 as SYGVKD. The CDR3 sequence is 15 residues long. Arm-PCR with iRepertoire HTBI primers amplified the CDR3 regions for these TCR beta libraries. Methods used by the authors: Samples revealed 62 TRBV and around 13 TRBJ segments. TCRdb re-called the multiplex PCR reads through MiXCR, storing one row per CDR3 protein. TCRdb's processing, not the study's, gives the V and J calls here. The table shows approximately 210,000 distinct CDR3 sequences, with about 17% occurring only once. Time point: newly diagnosed GD, antithyroid drugs for less than 3 months. RNA from PBMCs was the source of the TCR library. This clonotype was recorded at least ten times. The target antigen is unknown.

V and J are TRBV10-3 and TRBJ2-3; the match to TRBD1 covers 9 bases. The TCR was taken from a female donor with Graves disease. The sequences come from peripheral blood mononuclear cells (PBMCs), collected at new diagnosis, from a patient treated with antithyroid drugs. CDR3 DNA sequence: TGTGCCATCAGTGGGACAGGGGATGGCACAGATACGCAGTATTTT. Protein: CAISGTGDGTDTQYF.